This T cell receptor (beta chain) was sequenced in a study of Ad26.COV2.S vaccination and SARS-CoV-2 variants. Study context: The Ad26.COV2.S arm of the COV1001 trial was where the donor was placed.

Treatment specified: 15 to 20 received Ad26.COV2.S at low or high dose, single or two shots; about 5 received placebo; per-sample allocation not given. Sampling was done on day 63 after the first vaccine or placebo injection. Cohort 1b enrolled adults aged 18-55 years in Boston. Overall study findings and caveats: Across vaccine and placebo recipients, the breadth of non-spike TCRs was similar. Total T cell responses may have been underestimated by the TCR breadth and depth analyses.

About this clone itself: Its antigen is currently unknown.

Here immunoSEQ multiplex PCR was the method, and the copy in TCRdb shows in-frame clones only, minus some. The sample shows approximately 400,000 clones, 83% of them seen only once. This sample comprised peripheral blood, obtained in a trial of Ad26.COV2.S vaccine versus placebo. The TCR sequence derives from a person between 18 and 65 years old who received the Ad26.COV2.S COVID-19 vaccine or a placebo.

CDR3 nucleotide sequence: TGTGCCAGCAGCACGTCCGGGACAGGGGTGATCTATGGCTACACCTTC. Its translation is CASSTSGTGVIYGYTF. This chain uses TRBV7-2 with TRBJ1-2, with 10 bases fitting TRBD1. V trimming: 5 bases; J trimming: 4 bases; junction bases outside the gene matches: 10. The germline V gene has CDR1 SGHTA and CDR2 FQGNSA. This CDR3 region has 16 residues.